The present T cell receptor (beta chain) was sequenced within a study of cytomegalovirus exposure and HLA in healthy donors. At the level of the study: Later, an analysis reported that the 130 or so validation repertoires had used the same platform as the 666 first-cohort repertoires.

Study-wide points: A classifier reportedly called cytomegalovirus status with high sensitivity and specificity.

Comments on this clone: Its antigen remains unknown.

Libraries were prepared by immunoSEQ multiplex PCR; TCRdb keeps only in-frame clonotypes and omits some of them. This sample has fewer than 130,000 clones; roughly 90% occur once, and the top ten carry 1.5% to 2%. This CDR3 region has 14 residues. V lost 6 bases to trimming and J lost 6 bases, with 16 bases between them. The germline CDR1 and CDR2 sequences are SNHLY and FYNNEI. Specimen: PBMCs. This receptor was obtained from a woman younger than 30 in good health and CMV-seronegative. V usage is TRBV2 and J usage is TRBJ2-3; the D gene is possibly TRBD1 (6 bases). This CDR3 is CASSLVGTLDTQYF. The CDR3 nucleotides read TGTGCCAGCAGCCTCGTCGGGACACTGGATACGCAGTATTTT.